The present entry profiles one TCR beta chain with its context. Antigen specificity is unknown. These data come from a study of CXCR3-negative and CXCR3-positive naive CD8 T cells. UMI-tagged TRB cDNA libraries were built via 5' RACE. TCRdb re-called the 5' RACE reads and shows each CDR3 protein once, DNA omitted. The sample holds 90,000 to 100,000 distinct CDR3 sequences. Study results and limitations: Hydrophobicity was higher for TRB CDR3s found in CXCR3-positive naive cells than in CXCR3-negative naive cells. TRBV-TRBJ usage was similar across naive CXCR3 subsets but distinct in memory cells. Once cells were cryopreserved, CXCR3 expression went down partly, and most assays used fresh PBMCs.

CDR1 and CDR2 from the germline V gene are MNHEY and SVGEGT. This CDR3 comprises 16 residues. A CD45RO-CCR7+CD27+CD95- phenotype identified naive CD8+ T cells. The sample taken for sequencing was naive CXCR3- CD8+ T cells from blood. As for subset: CD45RO-CCR7+CD27+CD95- naive CD8+ T cells lacking CXCR3 (TNR3-). The receptor was isolated from a human donor in good health. Some clones in this sample may be carry-over from other donors' samples. The chain combines TRBV6-2 or TRBV6-3 with TRBJ2-1; the TCRdb call, TRBD2, lacks DNA for checking. The CDR3 sequence: CASTRIAGGLGNEQFF.